This TCR beta chain was sequenced in a study of T-cell memory formation after mild COVID-19. Background on the study: Largely donor-specific TCR clusters were found.

With respect to this clonotype: Antigen: not known.

The CDR3 contains 15 residues. J lost 7 bases, V lost 6 bases, and 9 bases had no gene match. Germline values: CDR1 SGHAT, CDR2 FQNNGV. TCRdb processed the 5' RACE reads anew with MiXCR; each CDR3 protein has one entry. The sample carries a few hundred thousand distinct CDR3 sequences, over 15% recorded once. Overall study findings and caveats: Contracting clones, day 15 to 85, had balanced CD4/CD8, and later expanders favored CD4+. The authors left the SARS-CoV-2 specificity of second-wave clones peaking on day 37 unconfirmed.

The specimen was PBMCs or a T cell subset sorted from them (not recorded which). The TCR sequence derives from a man aged 18 to 35 who had mild COVID-19 (a few samples of this study predate the infection). Cell type and time point are not known. The rearrangement joins TRBV11-2 to TRBJ1-6; 7 nucleotides line up with TRBD1. CDR3 bases: TGTGCCAGCAGAACGTGGGGGACAGAAAATTCACCCCTCCACTTT. It is translated as CASRTWGTENSPLHF. The full variable domain, rest sourced from reference TRBV11-2 and TRBJ1-6, is EAGVAQSPRYKIIEKRQSVAFWCNPISGHATLYWYQQILGQGPKLLIQFQNNGVVDDSQLPKDRFSAERLKGVDSTLKIQPAKLEDSAVYLCASRTWGTENSPLHFGNGTRLTVT.